Detailed here is one T cell receptor beta chain. Its antigen is undetermined. The source of the sample is a study of T cells in Graves' hyperthyroidism and ophthalmopathy. Overall study findings and caveats: The model anticipated ophthalmopathy a median approximately six months pre-onset. From stable hyperthyroidism, ophthalmopathy was set apart by a 13 V-J model. Most expanded thyroid clonotypes above 0.001 recurred in blood.

Exclusion of a patient resulted from uncontrolled infection, other autoimmune disease, pregnancy or lactation. Amplified TCR beta CDR3 regions derived from RNA transcripts. In the first-round RT-PCR of the TCR CDR3, the HTBI primer set was used. TCRdb re-called the multiplex PCR reads through MiXCR, storing one row per CDR3 protein. This sample has more than 550,000 distinct CDR3 sequences, with about 45% found just once. The CDR3 has 14 residues. Germline assignment: CDR1 WSHSY and CDR2 SAAADI. J gave up 10 bases and V 6 bases, and 5 bases lay outside the gene matches. The source of this sequence is an adult man with Graves' disease, either hyperthyroidism or ophthalmopathy (not recorded which). V usage is TRBV10-2 and J usage is TRBJ1-6; 11 bases align to TRBD1. The specimen sequenced was peripheral blood or thyroid tissue (not recorded which). This chain's CDR3 is CASRGGTGGSPLHF. CDR3 nucleotide sequence: TGCGCCAGCAGGGGTGGGACAGGGGGGTCACCCCTCCACTTT.